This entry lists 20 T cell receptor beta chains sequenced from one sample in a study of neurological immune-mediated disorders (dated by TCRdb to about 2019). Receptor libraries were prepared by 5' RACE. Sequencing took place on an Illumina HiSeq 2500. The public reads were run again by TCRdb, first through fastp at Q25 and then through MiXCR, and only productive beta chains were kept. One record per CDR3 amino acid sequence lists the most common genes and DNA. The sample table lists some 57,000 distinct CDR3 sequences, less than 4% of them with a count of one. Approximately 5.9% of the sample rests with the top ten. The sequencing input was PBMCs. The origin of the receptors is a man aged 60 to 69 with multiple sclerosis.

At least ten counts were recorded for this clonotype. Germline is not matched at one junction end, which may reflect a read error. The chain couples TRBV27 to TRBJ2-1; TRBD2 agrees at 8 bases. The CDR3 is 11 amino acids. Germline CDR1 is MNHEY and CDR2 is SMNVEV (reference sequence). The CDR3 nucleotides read TGTGCCAGCAGTTCGAAGCGGGGGAAGGTCTTC. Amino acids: CASSSKRGKVF.

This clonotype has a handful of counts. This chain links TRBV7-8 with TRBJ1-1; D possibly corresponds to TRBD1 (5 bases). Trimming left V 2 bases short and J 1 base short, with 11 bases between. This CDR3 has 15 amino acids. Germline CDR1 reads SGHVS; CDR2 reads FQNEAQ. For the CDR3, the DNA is TGTGCCAGCAGCTTATTGGGGGTCTCGAACACTGAAGCTTTCTTT. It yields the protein CASSLLGVSNTEAFF.

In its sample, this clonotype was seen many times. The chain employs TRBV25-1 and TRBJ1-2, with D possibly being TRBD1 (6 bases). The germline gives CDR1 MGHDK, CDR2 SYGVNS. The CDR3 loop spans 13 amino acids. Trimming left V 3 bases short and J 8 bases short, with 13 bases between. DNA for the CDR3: TGTGCCAGCAGTGATGAGGGGGGCAGGGGCTACACCTTC. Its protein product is CASSDEGGRGYTF.

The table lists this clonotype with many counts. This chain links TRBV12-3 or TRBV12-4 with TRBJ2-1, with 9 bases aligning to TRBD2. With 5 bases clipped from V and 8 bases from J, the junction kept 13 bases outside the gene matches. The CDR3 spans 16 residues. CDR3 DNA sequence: TGTGCCAGCAGTCTGGGGCGGGGGGGCCTCAGGGATGAGCAGTTCTTC. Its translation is CASSLGRGGLRDEQFF.

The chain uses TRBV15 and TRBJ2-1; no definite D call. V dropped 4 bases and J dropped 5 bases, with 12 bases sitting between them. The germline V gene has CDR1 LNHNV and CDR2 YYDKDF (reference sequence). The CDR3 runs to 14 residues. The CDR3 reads CATSTRKFDNEQFF. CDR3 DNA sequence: TGTGCCACCAGCACCCGTAAGTTCGACAATGAGCAGTTCTTC. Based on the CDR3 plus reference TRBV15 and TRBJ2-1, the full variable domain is DAMVIQNPRYQVTQFGKPVTLSCSQTLNHNVMYWYQQKSSQAPKLLFHYYDKDFNNEADTPDNFQSRRPNTSFCFLDIRSPGLGDTAMYLCATSTRKFDNEQFFGPGTRLTVL.

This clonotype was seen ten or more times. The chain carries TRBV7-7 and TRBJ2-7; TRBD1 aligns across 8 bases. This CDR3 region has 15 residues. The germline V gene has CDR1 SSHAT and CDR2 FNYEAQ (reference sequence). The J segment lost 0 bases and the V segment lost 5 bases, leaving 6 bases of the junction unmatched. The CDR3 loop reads CASSVGQGGSYEQYF. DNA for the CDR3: TGTGCCAGCAGCGTCGGACAGGGTGGCTCCTACGAGCAGTACTTC.

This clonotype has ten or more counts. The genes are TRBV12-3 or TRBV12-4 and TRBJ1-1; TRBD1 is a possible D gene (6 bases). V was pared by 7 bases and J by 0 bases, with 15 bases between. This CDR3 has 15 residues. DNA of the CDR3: TGTGCCAGCAACTGGAGGGGGGGTATGAACACTGAAGCTTTCTTT. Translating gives CASNWRGGMNTEAFF.

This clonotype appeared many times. CDR3 DNA: TGCAGTGCCCCGGCTCGCGTTCAAGAGACCCAGTACTTC. Protein product: CSAPARVQETQYF. The gene calls are TRBV20-1 and TRBJ2-5; D uncertain. Germline CDR1 is DFQATT and CDR2 is SNEGSKA (reference sequence). Trimming took 6 bases from V and 2 from J, leaving 13 bases between them. This CDR3 has 13 residues.

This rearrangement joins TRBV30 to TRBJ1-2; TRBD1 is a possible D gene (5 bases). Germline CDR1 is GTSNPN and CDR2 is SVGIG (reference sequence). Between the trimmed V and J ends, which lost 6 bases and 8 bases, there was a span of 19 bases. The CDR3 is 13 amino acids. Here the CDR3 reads CACLVGGRGGYTF. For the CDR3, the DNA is TGTGCCTGCCTTGTGGGGGGAAGAGGAGGCTACACCTTC.

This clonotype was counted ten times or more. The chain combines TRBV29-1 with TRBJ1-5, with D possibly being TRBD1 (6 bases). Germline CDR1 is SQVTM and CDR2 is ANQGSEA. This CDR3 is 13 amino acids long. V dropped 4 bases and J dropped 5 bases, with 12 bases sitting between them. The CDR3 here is CSVAAGADQPQHF. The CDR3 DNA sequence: TGCAGCGTTGCTGCAGGGGCCGATCAGCCCCAGCATTTT.

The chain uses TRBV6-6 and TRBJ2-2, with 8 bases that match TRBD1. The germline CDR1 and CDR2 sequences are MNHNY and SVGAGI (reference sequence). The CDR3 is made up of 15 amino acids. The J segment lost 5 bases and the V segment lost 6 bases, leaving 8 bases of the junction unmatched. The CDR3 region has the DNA TGTGCCAGCAGCAACGGACAGGGTGGGACCGGGGAGCTGTTTTTT. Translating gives CASSNGQGGTGELFF.

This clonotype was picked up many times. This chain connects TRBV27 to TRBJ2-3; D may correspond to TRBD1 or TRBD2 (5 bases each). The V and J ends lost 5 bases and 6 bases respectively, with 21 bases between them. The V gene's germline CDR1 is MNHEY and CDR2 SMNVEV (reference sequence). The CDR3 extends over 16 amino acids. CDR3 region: CASSRAHLGPLDTQYF. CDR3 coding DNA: TGTGCCAGCAGTCGAGCACATTTGGGACCCCTTGATACGCAGTATTTT.

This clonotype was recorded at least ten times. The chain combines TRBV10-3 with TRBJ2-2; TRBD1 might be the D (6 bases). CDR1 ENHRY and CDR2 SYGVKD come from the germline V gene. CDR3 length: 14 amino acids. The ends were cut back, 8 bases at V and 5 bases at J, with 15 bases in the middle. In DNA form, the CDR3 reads TGTGCCATCCAACCAGGACAGCTGACCGGGGAGCTGTTTTTT. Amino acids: CAIQPGQLTGELFF.

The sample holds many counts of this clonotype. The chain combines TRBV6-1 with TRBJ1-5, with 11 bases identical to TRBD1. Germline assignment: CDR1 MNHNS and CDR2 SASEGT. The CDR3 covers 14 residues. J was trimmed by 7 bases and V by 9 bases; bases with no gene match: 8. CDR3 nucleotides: TGTGCCAGTGAGGGGACAGGGGGACGCCAGCCCCAGCATTTT. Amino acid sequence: CASEGTGGRQPQHF.

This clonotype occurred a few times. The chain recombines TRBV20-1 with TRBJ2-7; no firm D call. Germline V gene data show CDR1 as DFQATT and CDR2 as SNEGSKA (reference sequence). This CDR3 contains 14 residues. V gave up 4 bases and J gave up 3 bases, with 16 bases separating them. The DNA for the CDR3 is TGCAGTGCTATCGGGCCGGGCTCCGACTACGAGCAGTACTTC. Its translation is CSAIGPGSDYEQYF.

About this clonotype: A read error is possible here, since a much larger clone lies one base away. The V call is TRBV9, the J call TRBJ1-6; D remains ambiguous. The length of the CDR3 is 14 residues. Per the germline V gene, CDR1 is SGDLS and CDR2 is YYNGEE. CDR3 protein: CASSVAGGDSPLNF. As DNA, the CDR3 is TGTGCCAGCAGCGTAGCCGGTGGGGATTCACCCCTCAACTTT.

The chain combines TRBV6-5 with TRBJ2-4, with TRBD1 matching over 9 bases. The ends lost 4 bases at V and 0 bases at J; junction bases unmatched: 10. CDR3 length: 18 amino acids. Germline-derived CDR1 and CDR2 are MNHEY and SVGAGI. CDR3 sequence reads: CASSSGTGRVGAKNIQYF. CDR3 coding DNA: TGTGCCAGCAGTTCCGGGACAGGGCGCGTCGGAGCCAAAAACATTCAGTACTTC.

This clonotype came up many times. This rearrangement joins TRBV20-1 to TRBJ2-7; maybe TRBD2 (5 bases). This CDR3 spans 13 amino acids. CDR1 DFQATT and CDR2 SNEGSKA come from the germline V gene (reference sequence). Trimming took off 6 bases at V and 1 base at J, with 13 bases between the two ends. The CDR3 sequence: CSAVKGLSYEQYF. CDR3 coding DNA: TGCAGTGCGGTTAAAGGACTTTCCTACGAGCAGTACTTC.

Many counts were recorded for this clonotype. CDR3: CSASDTGELFF. The CDR3 bases are TGCAGCGCGTCGGACACCGGGGAGCTGTTTTTT. The chain couples TRBV29-1 to TRBJ2-2; D gene ambiguous. V was cut by 7 bases and J by 3 bases, with 6 bases left in between. CDR1 and CDR2 from the germline V gene are SQVTM and ANQGSEA. CDR3 length equals 11 residues.

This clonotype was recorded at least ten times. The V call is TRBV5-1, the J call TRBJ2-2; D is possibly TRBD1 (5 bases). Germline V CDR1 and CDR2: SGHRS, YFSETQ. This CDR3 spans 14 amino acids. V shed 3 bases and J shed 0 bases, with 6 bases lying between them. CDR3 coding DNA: TGCGCCAGCAGCTCAGGGTCGAACACCGGGGAGCTGTTTTTT. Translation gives CASSSGSNTGELFF.